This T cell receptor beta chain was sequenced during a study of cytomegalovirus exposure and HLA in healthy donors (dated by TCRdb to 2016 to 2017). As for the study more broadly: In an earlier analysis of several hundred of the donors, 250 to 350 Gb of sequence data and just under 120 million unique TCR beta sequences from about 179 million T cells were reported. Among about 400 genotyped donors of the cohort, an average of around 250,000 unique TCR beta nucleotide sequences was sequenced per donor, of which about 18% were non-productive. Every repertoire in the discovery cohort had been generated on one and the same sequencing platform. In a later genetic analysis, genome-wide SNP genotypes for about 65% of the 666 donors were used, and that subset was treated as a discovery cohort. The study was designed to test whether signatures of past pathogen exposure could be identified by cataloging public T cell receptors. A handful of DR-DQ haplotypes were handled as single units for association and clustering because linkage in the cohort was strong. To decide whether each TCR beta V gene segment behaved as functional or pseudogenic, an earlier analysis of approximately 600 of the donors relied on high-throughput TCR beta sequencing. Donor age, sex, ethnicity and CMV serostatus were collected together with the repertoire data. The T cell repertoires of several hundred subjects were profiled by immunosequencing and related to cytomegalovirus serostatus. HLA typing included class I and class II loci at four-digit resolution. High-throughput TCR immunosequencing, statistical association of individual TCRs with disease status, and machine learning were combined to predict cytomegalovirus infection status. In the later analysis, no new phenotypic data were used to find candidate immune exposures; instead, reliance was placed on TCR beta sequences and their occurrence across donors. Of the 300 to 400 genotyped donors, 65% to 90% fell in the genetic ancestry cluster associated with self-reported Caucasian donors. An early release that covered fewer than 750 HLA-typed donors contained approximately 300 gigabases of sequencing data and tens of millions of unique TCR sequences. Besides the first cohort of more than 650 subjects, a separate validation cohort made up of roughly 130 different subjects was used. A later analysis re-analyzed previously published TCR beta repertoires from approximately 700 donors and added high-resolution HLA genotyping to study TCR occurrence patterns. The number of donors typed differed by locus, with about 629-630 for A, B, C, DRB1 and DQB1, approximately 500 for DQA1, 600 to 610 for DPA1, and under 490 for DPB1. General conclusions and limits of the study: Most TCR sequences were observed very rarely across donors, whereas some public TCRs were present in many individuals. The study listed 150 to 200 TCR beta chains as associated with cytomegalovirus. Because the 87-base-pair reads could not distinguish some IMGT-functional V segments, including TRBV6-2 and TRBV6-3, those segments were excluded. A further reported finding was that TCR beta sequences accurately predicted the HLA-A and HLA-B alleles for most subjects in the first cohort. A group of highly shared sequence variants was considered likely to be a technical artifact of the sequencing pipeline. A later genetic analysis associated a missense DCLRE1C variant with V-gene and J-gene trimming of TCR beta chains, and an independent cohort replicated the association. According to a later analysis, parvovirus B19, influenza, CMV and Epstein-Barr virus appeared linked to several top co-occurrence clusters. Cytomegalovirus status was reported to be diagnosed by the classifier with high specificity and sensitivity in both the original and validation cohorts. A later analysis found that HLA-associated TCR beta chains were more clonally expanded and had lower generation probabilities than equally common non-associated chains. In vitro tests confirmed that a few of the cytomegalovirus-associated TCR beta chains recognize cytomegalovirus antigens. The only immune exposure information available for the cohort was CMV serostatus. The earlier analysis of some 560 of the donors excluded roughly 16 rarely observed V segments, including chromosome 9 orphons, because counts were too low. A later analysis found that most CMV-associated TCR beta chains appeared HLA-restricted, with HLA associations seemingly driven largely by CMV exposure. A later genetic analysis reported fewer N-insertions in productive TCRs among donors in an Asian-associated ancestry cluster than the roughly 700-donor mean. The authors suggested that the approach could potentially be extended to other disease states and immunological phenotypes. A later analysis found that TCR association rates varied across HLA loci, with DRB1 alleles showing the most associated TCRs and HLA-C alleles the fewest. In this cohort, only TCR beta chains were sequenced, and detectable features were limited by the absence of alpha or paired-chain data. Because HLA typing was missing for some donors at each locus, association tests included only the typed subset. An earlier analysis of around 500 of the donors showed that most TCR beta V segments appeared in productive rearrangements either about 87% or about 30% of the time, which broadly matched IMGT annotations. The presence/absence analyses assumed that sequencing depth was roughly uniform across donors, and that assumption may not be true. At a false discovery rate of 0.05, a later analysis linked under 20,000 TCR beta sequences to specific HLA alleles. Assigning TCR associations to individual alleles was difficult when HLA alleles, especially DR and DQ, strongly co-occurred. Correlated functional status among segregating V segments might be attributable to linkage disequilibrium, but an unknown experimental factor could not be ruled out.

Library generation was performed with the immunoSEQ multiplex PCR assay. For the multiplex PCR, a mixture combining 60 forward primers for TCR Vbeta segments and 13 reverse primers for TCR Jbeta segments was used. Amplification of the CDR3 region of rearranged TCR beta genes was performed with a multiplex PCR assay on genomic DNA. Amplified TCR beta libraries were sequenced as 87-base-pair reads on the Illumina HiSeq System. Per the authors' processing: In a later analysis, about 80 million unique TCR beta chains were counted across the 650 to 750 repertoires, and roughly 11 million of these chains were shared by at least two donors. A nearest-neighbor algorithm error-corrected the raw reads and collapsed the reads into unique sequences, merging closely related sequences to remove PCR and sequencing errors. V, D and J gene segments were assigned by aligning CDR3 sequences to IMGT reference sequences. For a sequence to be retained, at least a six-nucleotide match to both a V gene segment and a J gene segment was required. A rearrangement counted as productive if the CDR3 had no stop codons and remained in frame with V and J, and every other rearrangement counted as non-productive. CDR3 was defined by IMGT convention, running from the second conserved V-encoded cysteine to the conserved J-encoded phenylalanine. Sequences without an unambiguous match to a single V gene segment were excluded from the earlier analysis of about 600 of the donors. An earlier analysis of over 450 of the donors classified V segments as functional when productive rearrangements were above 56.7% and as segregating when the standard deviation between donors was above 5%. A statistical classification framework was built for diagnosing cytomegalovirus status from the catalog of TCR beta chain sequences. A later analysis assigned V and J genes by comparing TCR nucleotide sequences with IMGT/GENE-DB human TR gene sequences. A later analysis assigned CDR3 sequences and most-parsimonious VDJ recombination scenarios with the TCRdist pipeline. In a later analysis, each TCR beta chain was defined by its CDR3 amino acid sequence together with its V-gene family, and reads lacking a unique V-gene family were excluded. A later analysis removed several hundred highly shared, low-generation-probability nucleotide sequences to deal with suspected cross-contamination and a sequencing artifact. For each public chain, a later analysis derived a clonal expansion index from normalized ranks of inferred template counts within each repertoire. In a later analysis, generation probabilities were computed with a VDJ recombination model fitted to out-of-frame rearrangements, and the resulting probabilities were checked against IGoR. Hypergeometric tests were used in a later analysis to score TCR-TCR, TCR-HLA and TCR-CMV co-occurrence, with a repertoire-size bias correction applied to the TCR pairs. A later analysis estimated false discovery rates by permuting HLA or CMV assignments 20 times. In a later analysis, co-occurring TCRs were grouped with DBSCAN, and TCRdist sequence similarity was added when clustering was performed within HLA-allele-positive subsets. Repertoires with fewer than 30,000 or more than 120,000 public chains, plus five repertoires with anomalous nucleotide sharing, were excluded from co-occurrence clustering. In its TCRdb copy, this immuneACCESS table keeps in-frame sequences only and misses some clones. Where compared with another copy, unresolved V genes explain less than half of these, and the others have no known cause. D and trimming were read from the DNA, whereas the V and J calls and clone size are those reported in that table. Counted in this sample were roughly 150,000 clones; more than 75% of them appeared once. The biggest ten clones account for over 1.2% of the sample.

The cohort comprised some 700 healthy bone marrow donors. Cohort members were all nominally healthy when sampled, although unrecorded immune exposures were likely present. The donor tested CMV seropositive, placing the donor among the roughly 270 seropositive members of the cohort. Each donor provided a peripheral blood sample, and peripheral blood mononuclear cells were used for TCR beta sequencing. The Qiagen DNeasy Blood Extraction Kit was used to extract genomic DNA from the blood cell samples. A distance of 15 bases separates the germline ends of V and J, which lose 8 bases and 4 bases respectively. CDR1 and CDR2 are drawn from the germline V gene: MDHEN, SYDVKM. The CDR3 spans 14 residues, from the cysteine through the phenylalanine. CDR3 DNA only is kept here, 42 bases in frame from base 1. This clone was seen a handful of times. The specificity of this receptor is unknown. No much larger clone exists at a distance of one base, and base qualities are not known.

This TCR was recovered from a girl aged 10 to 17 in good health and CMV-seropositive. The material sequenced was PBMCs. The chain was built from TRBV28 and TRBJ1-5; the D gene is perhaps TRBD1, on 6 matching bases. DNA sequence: TGTGCCAGCTTTCTCAGGGGTACGAATCAGCCCCAGCATTTT. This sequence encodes CASFLRGTNQPQHF.